These 27 T cell receptor beta chains share one sample of origin, sequenced in a study of T cell responses to AZD1222 COVID-19 vaccine. The table came from immunoSEQ multiplex PCR; TCRdb's copy has only in-frame clones and leaves some out. The data show about 110,000 clones, more than 75% seen once. The sequenced sample was peripheral blood, obtained on day 0 of AZD1222 vaccination. These receptors originate from an adult in good health.

The J gene is TRBJ1-1, the V gene TRBV25-1; the D gene is possibly TRBD1 (6 bases). CDR1 MGHDK and CDR2 SYGVNS come from the germline V gene. This CDR3 comprises 13 residues. The V end lost 6 bases, the J end lost 5 bases, and 13 bases lay between the germline ends. CDR3: CASRPGDLTEAFF. CDR3 bases: TGTGCCAGCAGACCAGGGGATTTGACTGAAGCTTTCTTT.

The gene calls are TRBV5-4 and TRBJ2-2, with TRBD1 identical over 7 bases. This CDR3 is built from 16 residues. Germline V CDR1 and CDR2: SGHNT, YYREEE (reference sequence). Trimming took 0 bases from V and 4 from J; bases not matched to a gene: 6. Written as DNA, the CDR3 is TGTGCCAGCAGCTTGGGACAGGGTCGTACCACCGGGGAGCTGTTTTTT. It encodes CASSLGQGRTTGELFF.

The table lists this clone with a count of one. The J gene is TRBJ1-1, the V gene TRBV3-1 (or the pseudogene TRBV3-2), with no clear D. The V end lost 6 bases, the J end lost 1 base, and 9 bases lay between the germline ends. CDR1 is LGHDT and CDR2 is YNNKEL in the germline V gene (reference sequence). The CDR3 length is 13 residues. The DNA for the CDR3 is TGTGCCAGCAGACCCCTGGGGAACACTGAAGCTTTCTTT. Encoded protein: CASRPLGNTEAFF.

This clone was seen a single time. The rearrangement uses TRBV2 and TRBJ1-2; 8 bases agree with TRBD1. Germline trimming cut 6 bases from V and 5 bases from J; bases unmatched to any gene: 5. The CDR3 has 13 residues. Germline CDR1 is SNHLY and CDR2 is FYNNEI. CDR3 bases: TGTGCCAGCAGAGGAGGACAGGGATATGGCTACACCTTC. It specifies CASRGGQGYGYTF.

The V call is TRBV5-6, the J call TRBJ2-1; D is possibly TRBD1 (6 bases). This CDR3 is 15 amino acids long. Between the trimmed V and J ends, which lost 0 bases and 6 bases, there was a span of 13 bases. Germline assignment: CDR1 SGHDT and CDR2 YYEEEE. Here the CDR3 DNA reads TGTGCCAGCAGCTTGGAATTTCTGGGGGCCAATGAGCAGTTCTTC. It yields the protein CASSLEFLGANEQFF.

The gene calls are TRBV10-3 and TRBJ1-1; D may be TRBD1 (6 bases). This CDR3 contains 16 residues. Germline V lookup: CDR1 ENHRY, CDR2 SYGVKD. Trimming cost V 0 bases and J 1 base, with 12 bases left between them. The CDR3 loop reads CAISESGSQGNTEAFF. For the CDR3, the DNA is TGTGCCATCAGTGAGTCGGGTTCACAGGGGAACACTGAAGCTTTCTTT.

CDR3 region: CASSNPGDNEQFF. The DNA for the CDR3 is TGCGCCAGCAGTAATCCCGGGGACAATGAGCAGTTCTTC. The chain links TRBV5-1 to TRBJ2-1, with D possibly matching TRBD2 (5 bases). The CDR3 runs to 13 residues. V lost 5 bases and J 5 bases, leaving 11 bases between the germline ends. Per the germline V gene, CDR1 is SGHRS and CDR2 is YFSETQ.

J is TRBJ2-1 and V is TRBV11-2; 11 bases map to TRBD2. Germline V gene lookup returns CDR1 SGHAT and CDR2 FQNNGV. CDR3 length: 16 amino acids. The ends lost 5 bases at V and 4 bases at J; junction bases unmatched: 7. The CDR3 sequence: CASSNLAGGGYNEQFF. Written as DNA, the CDR3 is TGTGCCAGCAGCAACCTAGCGGGGGGCGGATACAATGAGCAGTTCTTC.

The chain links TRBV19 to TRBJ1-2; D is ambiguous. Trimming cost V 1 base and J 0 bases, with 6 bases left between them. Germline V lookup: CDR1 LNHDA, CDR2 SQIVND (reference sequence). The CDR3 consists of 14 residues. The CDR3 DNA reads as TGTGCCAGTAGTATAGTACCCGCTAACTATGGCTACACCTTC. Amino acids: CASSIVPANYGYTF.

The V gene is TRBV2, the J gene TRBJ1-3; D is undetermined. CDR3 size: 16 residues. Germline CDR1 SNHLY, CDR2 FYNNEI. Trimming left V 3 bases short and J 0 bases short, with 12 bases between. CDR3 loop: CASSDWFGLSGNTIYF. The CDR3 DNA follows: TGTGCCAGCAGTGATTGGTTCGGGCTCTCTGGAAACACCATATATTTT.

The genes are TRBV6-1 and TRBJ2-4; 11 bases map to TRBD1. The germline CDR1 and CDR2 sequences are MNHNS and SASEGT. This CDR3 is 16 amino acids long. V was clipped by 4 bases and J by 10 bases; unmatched bases: 12. The CDR3 DNA reads as TGTGCCAGCAGTGCTACCCCGTCCGGGACAGGGGGGATTCAGTACTTC. The encoded protein is CASSATPSGTGGIQYF.

V usage is TRBV11-2 and J usage is TRBJ1-1; 7 bases fit TRBD1. V lost 5 bases and J lost 3; bases outside the gene matches: 9. The CDR3 is 15 residues long. Germline V gene sequence: CDR1 SGHAT, CDR2 FQNNGV. CDR3 protein: CASSLRTGRYTEAFF. In DNA form, the CDR3 reads TGTGCCAGCAGCCTCCGGACAGGACGATACACTGAAGCTTTCTTT.

This sequence joins TRBV5-8 and TRBJ2-3; D remains ambiguous. Germline CDR1 SGHTS, CDR2 YDEGEE. Deletions cut 2 bases from V and 6 bases from J, with 13 bases between. The CDR3 consists of 14 residues. The CDR3 DNA reads as TGTGCCAGCAGCTTCGGATCCAGGCTTGATACGCAGTATTTT. Translated, it gives CASSFGSRLDTQYF.

The chain uses TRBV10-3 and TRBJ2-1; no reliable D call. Per germline, CDR1 ENHRY and CDR2 SYGVKD. The CDR3 extends over 15 amino acids. V lost 5 bases to trimming and J lost 5 bases, with 16 bases between them. The CDR3 is CAISSPRRLNNEQFF. The CDR3, as DNA: TGTGCCATCAGTTCCCCCCGGAGACTCAACAATGAGCAGTTCTTC.

This clone was seen a single time. This chain connects TRBV6-6 to TRBJ2-5; D possibly corresponds to TRBD2 (6 bases). Between the trimmed V and J ends, which lost 2 bases and 5 bases, there was a span of 18 bases. Germline V gives CDR1 MNHNY, CDR2 SVGAGI (reference sequence). The CDR3 runs 16 residues. The CDR3 sequence is CASSYRPPPAGETQYF. Written as DNA, the CDR3 is TGTGCCAGCAGTTACCGCCCTCCTCCCGCGGGGGAGACCCAGTACTTC.

V usage is TRBV7-9 and J usage is TRBJ1-5; D is unclear. This CDR3 has 14 amino acids. CDR1 SEHNR and CDR2 FQNEAQ come from the germline V gene (reference sequence). The ends were cut back, 4 bases at V and 5 bases at J, with 12 bases in the middle. In DNA form, the CDR3 reads TGTGCCAGCAGCTATCCGGGCCAAGATCAGCCCCAGCATTTT. Translating it yields CASSYPGQDQPQHF.

The chain joins TRBV28 to TRBJ1-5; D remains ambiguous. The ends were cut back, 4 bases at V and 7 bases at J, with 17 bases in the middle. CDR1 is MDHEN, CDR2 SYDVKM, per germline. The length of the CDR3 is 15 residues. CDR3 residues: CASSSPPAGGQPQHF. DNA of the CDR3: TGTGCCAGCAGTTCCCCTCCGGCTGGCGGGCAGCCCCAGCATTTT.

The DNA of the CDR3 is TGTGCCAGCAGCTTCCAGCGGAAGTACAATGAGCAGTTCTTC. Translation: CASSFQRKYNEQFF. The J gene is TRBJ2-1, the V gene TRBV5-4; possible D gene TRBD2, 5 bases. The germline gives CDR1 SGHNT, CDR2 YYREEE (reference sequence). CDR3 length equals 14 residues. The V gene lost 2 bases and the J gene lost 4 bases, with 10 bases spanning the gap.

The chain has TRBV6-5 and TRBJ1-5; D gene uncertain. Looked up from germline, CDR1 is MNHEY and CDR2 is SVGAGI. The CDR3 has 12 residues. The ends were cut back, 4 bases at V and 4 bases at J, with 5 bases in the middle. CDR3 protein: CASSFRNQPQHF. The CDR3 region has the DNA TGTGCCAGCAGTTTCCGAAATCAGCCCCAGCATTTT.

V is TRBV11-2 and J is TRBJ2-2; maybe TRBD2 (5 bases). The V gene lost 1 base and the J gene lost 6 bases, with 12 bases spanning the gap. This CDR3 comprises 15 residues. Germline V gene data show CDR1 as SGHAT and CDR2 as FQNNGV. The CDR3 reads CASSLVGWGAGELFF. DNA for the CDR3: TGTGCCAGCAGCTTAGTGGGTTGGGGAGCCGGGGAGCTGTTTTTT.

This chain joins TRBV4-3 and TRBJ1-1; 8 nucleotides line up with TRBD1. Unmatched junction bases numbered 8, after V lost 4 bases and J lost 10 bases. The CDR3 has 13 amino acids. The germline V gene has CDR1 LGHNA and CDR2 YSLEER. CDR3 in DNA: TGCGCCAGCAGCCCCCTGGGACAGGCGGCAGCTTTCTTT. Translated, it gives CASSPLGQAAAFF.

The table lists this clone with a count of one. The chain carries TRBV7-2 and TRBJ2-7, with D possibly being TRBD1 or TRBD2 (5 bases each). The CDR3 covers 15 residues. The V gene's germline CDR1 is SGHTA and CDR2 FQGNSA. Trimming pared 1 base from V and 0 bases from J, leaving 10 bases between. CDR3 DNA sequence: TGTGCCAGCAGCTTAGTGGGGACGAGCTCCTACGAGCAGTACTTC. Its translation is CASSLVGTSSYEQYF. The full variable domain, its missing parts supplied by reference TRBV7-2 and TRBJ2-7, is GAGVSQSPSNKVTEKGKDVELRCDPISGHTALYWYRQSLGQGLEFLIYFQGNSAPDKSGLPSDRFSAERTGGSVSTLTIQRTQQEDSAVYLCASSLVGTSSYEQYFGPGTRLTVT.

The chain recombines TRBV30 with TRBJ1-1; a possible D gene is TRBD1 (6 bases). The CDR3 sequence is 13 residues long. Germline V CDR1 and CDR2: GTSNPN, SVGIG (reference sequence). V lost 1 base to trimming and J lost 1 base, with 7 bases between them. The CDR3 loop reads CAWSGGGNTEAFF. CDR3 sequence (DNA): TGTGCCTGGAGTGGAGGGGGGAACACTGAAGCTTTCTTT. Filled out from reference TRBV30 and TRBJ1-1, the complete variable domain reads SQTIHQWPATLVQPVGSPLSLECTVEGTSNPNLYWYRQAAGRGLQLLFYSVGIGQISSEVPQNLSASRPQDRQFILSSKKLLLSDSGFYLCAWSGGGNTEAFFGQGTRLTVV.

V usage is TRBV10-3 and J usage is TRBJ2-5; D call uncertain. The CDR3 length is 16 residues. Germline CDR1 reads ENHRY; CDR2 reads SYGVKD. The germline V and J ends were trimmed by 0 bases and 5 bases, with 16 bases remaining between them. CDR3 nucleotides: TGTGCCATCAGTGAGTCGATTCGCAGGTATCAGGAGACCCAGTACTTC. It codes for CAISESIRRYQETQYF.

The V call is TRBV5-1, the J call TRBJ1-5; maybe TRBD1 (6 bases). Germline V gene lookup returns CDR1 SGHRS and CDR2 YFSETQ. Trimming cost V 4 bases and J 3 bases, with 14 bases left between them. This CDR3 region has 15 residues. Here the CDR3 reads CASSPTTGYNQPQHF. The CDR3, as DNA: TGCGCCAGCAGCCCGACGACAGGCTACAATCAGCCCCAGCATTTT.

This rearrangement joins TRBV3-1 (or the pseudogene TRBV3-2) to TRBJ2-7, with D perhaps matching TRBD1 or TRBD2 (5 bases each). The ends were cut back, 3 bases at V and 4 bases at J, with 13 bases in the middle. CDR1 and CDR2 (germline): LGHDT, YNNKEL (reference sequence). This CDR3 has 14 amino acids. The CDR3 sequence is CASSQGPGMYEQYF. The CDR3 bases are TGTGCCAGCAGCCAGGGGCCGGGAATGTACGAGCAGTACTTC.

The chain combines TRBV14 with TRBJ1-6, with D unresolved. V was clipped by 6 bases and J by 7 bases, with 10 bases between them. The CDR3 sequence is 13 residues long. CDR1 and CDR2 from the germline V gene are SGHDN and FVKESK. The CDR3 reads CASRRNSNSPLHF. DNA for the CDR3: TGTGCCAGCAGGAGGAATTCGAATTCACCCCTCCACTTT.